This entry concerns a single TCR beta chain. Trimming removed 3 bases from V and 4 bases from J, with 10 bases in between. In germline, CDR1 is SGHAT, CDR2 FQNNGV. This CDR3 spans 14 amino acids. The data are from a study of blood T cell repertoires in COVID-19. Study-level background: Researchers got acute and convalescent COVID-19 samples from the United States, Italy and Spain. Sample material is recorded as cDNA or gDNA derived from T cells, B-cell-depleted T cells, or PBMCs.

In the authors' methods: Amplification of reference gene primers provided the estimated nucleated cell counts. TCRdb keeps only in-frame clones here, not all; method: immunoSEQ multiplex PCR. Clonal size and the V and J genes are those of that table, whereas D and trimming came from the DNA. The table has about 180,000 clones, approximately 85% seen once. Sample: peripheral blood. The chain carries TRBV11-2 and TRBJ2-4, with D possibly TRBD2 on 5 matching bases. The TCR was taken from a human donor with active or convalescent COVID-19. The donor label of this sample is uncertain. CDR3 amino acids: CASSFTGEKNIQYF. The CDR3 nucleotides are TGTGCCAGCAGCTTCACCGGGGAGAAAAACATTCAGTACTTC.